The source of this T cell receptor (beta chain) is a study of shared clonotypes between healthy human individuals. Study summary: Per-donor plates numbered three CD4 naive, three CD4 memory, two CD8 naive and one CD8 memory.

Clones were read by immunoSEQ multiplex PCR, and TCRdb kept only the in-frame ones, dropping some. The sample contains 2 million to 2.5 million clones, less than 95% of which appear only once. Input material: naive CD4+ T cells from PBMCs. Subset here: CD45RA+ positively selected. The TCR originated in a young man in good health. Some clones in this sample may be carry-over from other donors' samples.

This CDR3 is CASSPNSGRAYEQFF. The CDR3 DNA reads as TGTGCCAGCAGCCCGAATAGCGGGAGGGCCTATGAGCAGTTCTTC. The J gene is TRBJ2-1, the V gene TRBV7-2; 11 positions match TRBD2. Unmatched junction bases numbered 8, after V lost 5 bases and J lost 8 bases. This CDR3 has 15 residues. The germline gives CDR1 SGHTA, CDR2 FQGNSA.